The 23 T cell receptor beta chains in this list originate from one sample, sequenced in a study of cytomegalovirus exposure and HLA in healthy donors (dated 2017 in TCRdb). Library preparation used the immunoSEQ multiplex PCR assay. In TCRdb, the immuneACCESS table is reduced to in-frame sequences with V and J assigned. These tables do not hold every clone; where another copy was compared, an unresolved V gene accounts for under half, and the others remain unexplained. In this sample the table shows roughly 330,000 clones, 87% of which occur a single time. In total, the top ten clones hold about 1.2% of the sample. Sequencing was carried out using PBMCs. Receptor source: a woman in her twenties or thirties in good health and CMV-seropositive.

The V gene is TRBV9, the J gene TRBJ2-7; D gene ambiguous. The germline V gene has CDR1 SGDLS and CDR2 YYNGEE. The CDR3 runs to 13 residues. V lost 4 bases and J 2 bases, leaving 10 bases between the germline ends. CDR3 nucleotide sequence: TGTGCCAGCAGCCCCCCGAATACCTACGAGCAGTACTTC. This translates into CASSPPNTYEQYF.

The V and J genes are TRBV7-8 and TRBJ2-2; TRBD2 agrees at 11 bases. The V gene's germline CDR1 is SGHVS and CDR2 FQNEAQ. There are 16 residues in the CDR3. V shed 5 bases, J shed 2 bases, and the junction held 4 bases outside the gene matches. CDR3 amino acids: CASSDRLAGNTGELFF. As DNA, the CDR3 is TGTGCCAGCAGCGATAGACTAGCGGGAAACACCGGGGAGCTGTTTTTT.

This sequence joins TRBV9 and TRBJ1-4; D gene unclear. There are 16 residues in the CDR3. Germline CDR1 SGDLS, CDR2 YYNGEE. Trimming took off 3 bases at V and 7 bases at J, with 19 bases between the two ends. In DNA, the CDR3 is TGTGCCAGCAGCGCGGGCTTGGCACAGATACCTGAAAAACTGTTTTTT. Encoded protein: CASSAGLAQIPEKLFF.

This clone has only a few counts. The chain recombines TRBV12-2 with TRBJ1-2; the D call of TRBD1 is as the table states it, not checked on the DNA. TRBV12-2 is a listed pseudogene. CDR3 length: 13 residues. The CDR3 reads CASRLDRPGGYTF. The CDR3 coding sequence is TGTGCAAGTCGCTTAGATCGGCCAGGGGGCTACACCTTC.

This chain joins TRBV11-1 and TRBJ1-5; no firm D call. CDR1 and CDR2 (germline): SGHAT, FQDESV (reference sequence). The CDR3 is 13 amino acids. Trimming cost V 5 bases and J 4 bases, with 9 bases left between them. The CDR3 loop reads CASSATWNQPQHF. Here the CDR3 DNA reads TGTGCCAGCAGCGCCACATGGAATCAGCCCCAGCATTTT.

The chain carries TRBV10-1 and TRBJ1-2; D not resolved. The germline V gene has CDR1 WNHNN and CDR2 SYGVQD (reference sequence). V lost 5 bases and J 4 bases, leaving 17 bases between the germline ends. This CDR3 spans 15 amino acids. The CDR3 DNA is TGCGCCAGCAGTTATATTTCGCGAAAGACCTATGGCTACACCTTC. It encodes CASSYISRKTYGYTF.

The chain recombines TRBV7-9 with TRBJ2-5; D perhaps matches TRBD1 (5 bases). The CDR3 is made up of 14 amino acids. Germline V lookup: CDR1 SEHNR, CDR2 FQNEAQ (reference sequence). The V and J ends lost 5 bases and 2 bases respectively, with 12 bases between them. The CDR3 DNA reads TGTGCCAGCAGCCCACCGACAGTTCAAGAGACCCAGTACTTC. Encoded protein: CASSPPTVQETQYF.

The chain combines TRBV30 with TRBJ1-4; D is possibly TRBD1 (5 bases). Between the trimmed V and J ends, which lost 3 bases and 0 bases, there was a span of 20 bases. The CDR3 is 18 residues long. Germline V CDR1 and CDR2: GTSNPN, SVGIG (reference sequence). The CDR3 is CAWRQGARDFATNEKLFF. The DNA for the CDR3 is TGTGCCTGGAGGCAAGGGGCCCGGGACTTTGCAACTAATGAAAAACTGTTTTTT.

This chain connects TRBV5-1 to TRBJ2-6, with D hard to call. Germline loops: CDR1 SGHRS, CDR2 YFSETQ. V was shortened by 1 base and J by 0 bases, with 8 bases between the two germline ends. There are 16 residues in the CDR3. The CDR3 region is CASSLTPNSGANVLTF. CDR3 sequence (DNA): TGCGCCAGCAGCTTGACCCCGAACTCTGGGGCCAACGTCCTGACTTTC.

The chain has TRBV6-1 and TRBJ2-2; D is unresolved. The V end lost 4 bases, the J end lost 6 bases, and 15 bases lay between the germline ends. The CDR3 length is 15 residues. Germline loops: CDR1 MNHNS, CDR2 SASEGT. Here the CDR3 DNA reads TGTGCCAGCAGTGCGGAAGCCACCAAGGCCGGGGAGCTGTTTTTT. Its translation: CASSAEATKAGELFF.

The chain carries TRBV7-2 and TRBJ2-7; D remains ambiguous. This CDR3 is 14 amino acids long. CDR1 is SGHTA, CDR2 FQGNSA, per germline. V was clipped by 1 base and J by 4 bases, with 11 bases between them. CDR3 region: CASSLGGYRYEQYF. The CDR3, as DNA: TGTGCCAGCAGCTTAGGAGGTTATAGGTACGAGCAGTACTTC.

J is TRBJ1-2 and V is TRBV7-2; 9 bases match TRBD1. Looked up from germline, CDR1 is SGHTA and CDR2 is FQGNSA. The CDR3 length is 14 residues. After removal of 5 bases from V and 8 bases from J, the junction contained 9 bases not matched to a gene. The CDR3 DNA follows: TGTGCCAGCAGCCCACTGGGACAGGGCAGGGGCTACACCTTC. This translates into CASSPLGQGRGYTF.

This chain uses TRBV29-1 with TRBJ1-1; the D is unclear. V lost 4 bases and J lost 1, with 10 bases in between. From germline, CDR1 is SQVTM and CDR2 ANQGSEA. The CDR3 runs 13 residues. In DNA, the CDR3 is TGCAGCGTTGCCCGCCCCCAGAACACTGAAGCTTTCTTT. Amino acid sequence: CSVARPQNTEAFF. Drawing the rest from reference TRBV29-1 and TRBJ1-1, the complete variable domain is SAVISQKPSRDICQRGTSLTIQCQVDSQVTMMFWYRQQPGQSLTLIATANQGSEATYESGFVIDKFPISRPNLTFSTLTVSNMSPEDSSIYLCSVARPQNTEAFFGQGTRLTVV.

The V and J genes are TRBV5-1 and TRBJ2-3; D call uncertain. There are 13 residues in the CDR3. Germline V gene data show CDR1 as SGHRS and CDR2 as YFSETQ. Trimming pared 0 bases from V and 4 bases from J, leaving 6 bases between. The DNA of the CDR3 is TGCGCCAGCAGCTTGGAAGGGTCAGATACGCAGTATTTT. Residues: CASSLEGSDTQYF.

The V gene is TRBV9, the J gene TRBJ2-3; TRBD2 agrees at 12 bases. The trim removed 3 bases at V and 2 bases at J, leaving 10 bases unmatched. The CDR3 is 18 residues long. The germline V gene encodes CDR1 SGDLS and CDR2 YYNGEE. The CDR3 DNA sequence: TGTGCCAGCAGCGCACTAGCGGGGGGCCCCCTTAACACAGATACGCAGTATTTT. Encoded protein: CASSALAGGPLNTDTQYF. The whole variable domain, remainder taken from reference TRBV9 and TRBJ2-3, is DSGVTQTPKHLITATGQRVTLRCSPRSGDLSVYWYQQSLDQGLQFLIQYYNGEERAKGNILERFSAQQFPDLHSELNLSSLELGDSALYFCASSALAGGPLNTDTQYFGPGTRLTVL.

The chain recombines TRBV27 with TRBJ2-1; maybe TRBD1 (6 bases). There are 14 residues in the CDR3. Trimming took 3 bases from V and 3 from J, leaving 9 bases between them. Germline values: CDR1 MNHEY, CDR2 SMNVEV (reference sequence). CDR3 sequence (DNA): TGTGCCAGCAGTTTGGGGGCACTCTACAATGAGCAGTTCTTC. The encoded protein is CASSLGALYNEQFF.

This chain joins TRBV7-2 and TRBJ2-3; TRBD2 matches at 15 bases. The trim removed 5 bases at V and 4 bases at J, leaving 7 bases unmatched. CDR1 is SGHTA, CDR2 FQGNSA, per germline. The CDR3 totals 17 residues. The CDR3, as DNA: TGTGCCAGCAGCCGTACAAGGACTAGCGGGGGGGCAGATACGCAGTATTTT. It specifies CASSRTRTSGGADTQYF.

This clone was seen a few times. The CDR3 reads CASSMSSYEQFF. CDR3 DNA: TGTGCCAGTAGTATGTCCAGCTATGAGCAGTTCTTC. The chain joins TRBV19 to TRBJ2-1; D uncertain. The CDR3 is made up of 12 amino acids. Germline CDR1 LNHDA, CDR2 SQIVND (reference sequence). Trimming took off 3 bases at V and 8 bases at J, with 8 bases between the two ends.

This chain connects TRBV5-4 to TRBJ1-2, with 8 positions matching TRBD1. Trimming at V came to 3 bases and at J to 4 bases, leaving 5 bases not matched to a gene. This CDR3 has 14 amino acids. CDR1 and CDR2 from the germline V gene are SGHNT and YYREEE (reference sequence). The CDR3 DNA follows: TGTGCCAGCAGCTACACCGGGACAGGCTATGGCTACACCTTC. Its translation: CASSYTGTGYGYTF.

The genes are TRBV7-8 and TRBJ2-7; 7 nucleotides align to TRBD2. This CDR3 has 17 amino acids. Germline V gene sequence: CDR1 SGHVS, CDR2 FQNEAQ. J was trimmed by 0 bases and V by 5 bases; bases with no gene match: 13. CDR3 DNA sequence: TGTGCCAGCAGCGTGCCAACTAGCGTGAGGGCCTCCTACGAGCAGTACTTC. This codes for CASSVPTSVRASYEQYF.

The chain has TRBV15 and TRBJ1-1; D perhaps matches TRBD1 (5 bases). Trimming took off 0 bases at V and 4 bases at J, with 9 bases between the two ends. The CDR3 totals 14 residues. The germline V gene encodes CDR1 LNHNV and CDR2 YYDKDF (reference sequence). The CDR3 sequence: CATSRDRGVTEAFF. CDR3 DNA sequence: TGTGCCACCAGCAGAGATCGGGGGGTCACTGAAGCTTTCTTT.

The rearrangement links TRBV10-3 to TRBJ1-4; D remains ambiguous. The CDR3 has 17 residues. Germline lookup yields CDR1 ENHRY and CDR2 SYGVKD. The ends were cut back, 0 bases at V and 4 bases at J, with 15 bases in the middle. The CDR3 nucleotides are TGTGCCATCAGTGAGTCCAGGACCGGCCCGAGTAATGAAAAACTGTTTTTT. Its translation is CAISESRTGPSNEKLFF.

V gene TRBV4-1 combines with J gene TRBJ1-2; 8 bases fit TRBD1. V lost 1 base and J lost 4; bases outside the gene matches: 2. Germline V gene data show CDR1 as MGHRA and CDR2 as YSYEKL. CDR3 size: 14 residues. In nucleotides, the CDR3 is TGCGCCAGCAGCCAAGCAGGGGGCCTCTATGGCTACACCTTC. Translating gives CASSQAGGLYGYTF.